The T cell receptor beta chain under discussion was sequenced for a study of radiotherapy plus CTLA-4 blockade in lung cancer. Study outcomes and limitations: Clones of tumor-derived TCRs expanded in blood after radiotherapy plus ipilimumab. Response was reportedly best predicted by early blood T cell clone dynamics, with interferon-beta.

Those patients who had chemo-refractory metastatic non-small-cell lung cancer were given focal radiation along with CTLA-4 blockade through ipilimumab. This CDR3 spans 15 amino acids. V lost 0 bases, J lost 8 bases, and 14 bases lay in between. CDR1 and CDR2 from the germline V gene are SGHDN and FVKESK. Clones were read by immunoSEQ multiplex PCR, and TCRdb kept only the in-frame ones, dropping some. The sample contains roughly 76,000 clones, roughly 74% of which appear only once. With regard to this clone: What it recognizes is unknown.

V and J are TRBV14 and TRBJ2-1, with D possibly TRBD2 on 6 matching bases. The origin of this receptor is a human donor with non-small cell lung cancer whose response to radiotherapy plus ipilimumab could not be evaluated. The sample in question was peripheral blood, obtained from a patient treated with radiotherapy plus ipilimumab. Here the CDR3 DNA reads TGTGCCAGCAGCCAAGATGGTGCAGCTAGCGATGAGCAGTTCTTC. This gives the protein CASSQDGAASDEQFF. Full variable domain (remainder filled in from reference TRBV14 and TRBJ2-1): EAGVTQFPSHSVIEKGQTVTLRCDPISGHDNLYWYRRVMGKEIKFLLHFVKESKQDESGMPNNRFLAERTGGTYSTLKVQPAELEDSGVYFCASSQDGAASDEQFFGPGTRLTVL.